Here is one T cell receptor beta chain with its context. Its antigen is unidentified. Carried by the TCR beta cDNA libraries were unique molecular identifiers. A single record per CDR3 protein comes from TCRdb applying MiXCR to the PCR reads. The sample lists around 180,000 distinct CDR3 sequences, about 30% seen once, with approximately 1.5% in the top ten. The data are from a study of post-analysis software for immune sequencing data. Whole-study findings and limits: Among 5 or 6 TRBV segments more frequent in patients than controls were TRBV5-6, TRBV5-1 and TRBV20-1.

Germline CDR1 and CDR2: LNHDA and SQIVND (reference sequence). The CDR3 loop spans 16 amino acids. Trimming cost V 7 bases and J 0 bases, with 13 bases left between them. V gene TRBV19 combines with J gene TRBJ2-6; possible D gene TRBD2, 5 bases. Sequencing used blood. The clonotype was recovered from a girl between 5 and 17 years old with multiple sclerosis. The CDR3 region has the DNA TGTGCCAGTAACATTCGGGGTGCCTCTGGGGCCAACGTCCTGACTTTC. It encodes CASNIRGASGANVLTF.